This T cell receptor (beta chain) was sequenced in a study of T cell changes during pregnancy in multiple sclerosis. CDR3 length equals 13 residues. Trimming shortened V by 3 bases and J by 4 bases, and 9 bases separated the two germline ends. The germline CDR1 and CDR2 sequences are WSHSY and SAAADI. Produced via immunoSEQ multiplex PCR; TCRdb's table is partial and in-frame only. The sample yields just over 80,000 clones, around 96% seen once. The sequence derives from a female donor with multiple sclerosis, enrolled in a pregnancy study. The chain couples TRBV10-2 to TRBJ1-1, with D tentatively TRBD1 (6 bases). The sample was peripheral blood, taken in the second trimester of pregnancy. CDR3 sequence: CASSEGGGTEAFF. CDR3 sequence (DNA): TGCGCCAGCAGTGAAGGGGGGGGCACTGAAGCTTTCTTT.